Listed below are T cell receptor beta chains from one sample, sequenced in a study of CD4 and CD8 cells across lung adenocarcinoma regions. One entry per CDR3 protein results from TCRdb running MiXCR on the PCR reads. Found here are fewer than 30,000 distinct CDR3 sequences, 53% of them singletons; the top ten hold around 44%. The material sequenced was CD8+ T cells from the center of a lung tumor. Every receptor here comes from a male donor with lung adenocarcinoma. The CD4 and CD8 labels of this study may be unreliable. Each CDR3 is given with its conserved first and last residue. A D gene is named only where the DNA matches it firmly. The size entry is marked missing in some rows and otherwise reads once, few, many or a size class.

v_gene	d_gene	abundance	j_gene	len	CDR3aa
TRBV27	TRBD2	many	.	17	CASSLKGLAGGSPEQYF
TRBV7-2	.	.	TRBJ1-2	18	CASSPQVAQPDIGYGYTF
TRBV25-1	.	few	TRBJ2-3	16	CASSEYSGRYTDTQYF
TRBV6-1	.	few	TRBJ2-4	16	CASRDAGPGARNTQYF
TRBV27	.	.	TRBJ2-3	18	CASSLWGLGGSFPDTQYF
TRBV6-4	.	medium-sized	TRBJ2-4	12	CANHNQGNIQYF
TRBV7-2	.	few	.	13	CASSLVVRETQYF
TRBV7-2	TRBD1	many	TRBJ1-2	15	CASSLGMTGSNGYTF
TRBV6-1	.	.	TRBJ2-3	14	CAGRVGGGQETQYF
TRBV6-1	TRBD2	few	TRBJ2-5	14	CASSGAGGPDTQYF
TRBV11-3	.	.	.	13	CASSRVVPDTQYF
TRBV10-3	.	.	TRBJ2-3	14	CGVGGRCSKDTQYF
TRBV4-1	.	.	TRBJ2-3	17	CASSRVMGLGAKDTQYF
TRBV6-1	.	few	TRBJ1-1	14	CASSEGHRNTEAFF